This passage covers 19 T cell receptor beta chains from one sample sequenced in a study of cytomegalovirus exposure and HLA in healthy donors. Primers included in the PCR were 60 Vbeta and 13 Jbeta primers. Only in-frame clones appear in the TCRdb table, and some are missing; sequencing was by immunoSEQ multiplex PCR. The sample comprises more than 95,000 clones, 65% to 85% of which are singletons, and roughly 15% rests with the top ten. The sample taken for sequencing was PBMCs. The receptors derive from a man in his forties or fifties in good health and CMV-seropositive.

This clone has only a few counts. The chain links TRBV15 to TRBJ2-7, with D perhaps TRBD2 (5 bases). V lost 0 bases and J lost 3, with 12 bases in between. Germline V gives CDR1 LNHNV, CDR2 YYDKDF (reference sequence). CDR3 length: 15 amino acids. CDR3 sequence reads: CATSRDRGVGYEQYF. As DNA, the CDR3 is TGTGCCACCAGCAGAGATCGGGGTGTCGGCTACGAGCAGTACTTC.

The CDR3 region has the DNA TGTGCCAGCAGTGGAGGGGGCTATGAGCAGTTCTTC. It encodes CASSGGGYEQFF. The J gene is TRBJ2-1, the V gene TRBV28; D possibly corresponds to TRBD1 (7 bases). The germline V gene has CDR1 MDHEN and CDR2 SYDVKM. This CDR3 has 12 amino acids. Trimming took 5 bases from V and 8 from J, leaving 10 bases between them.

This clone was seen a handful of times. The genes are TRBV11-2 and TRBJ2-3; tentative D call: TRBD1 (6 bases). CDR1 and CDR2 (germline): SGHAT, FQNNGV. The CDR3 contains 15 residues. V shed 3 bases and J shed 2 bases, with 12 bases lying between them. The CDR3 sequence is CASSFYGQSTDTQYF. The CDR3, as DNA: TGTGCCAGCAGCTTCTATGGACAGTCCACAGATACGCAGTATTTT.

This clone was seen just once. The V and J genes are TRBV9 and TRBJ1-2; a possible D gene is TRBD1 (6 bases). Trimming took 0 bases from V and 8 from J, leaving 11 bases between them. The CDR3 is 13 residues long. The germline V gene encodes CDR1 SGDLS and CDR2 YYNGEE. CDR3 coding DNA: TGTGCCAGCAGCGTAGAAGGAACAGGGGGCTACACCTTC. It translates to CASSVEGTGGYTF.

This clone was detected a few times. J is TRBJ1-3 and V is TRBV5-8, with TRBD1 as a possible D gene (6 bases). The CDR3 is 14 amino acids. Trimming took off 1 base at V and 3 bases at J, with 8 bases between the two ends. In germline, CDR1 is SGHTS, CDR2 YDEGEE. CDR3 in amino acids: CASSLRGNGNTIYF. The CDR3 DNA is TGTGCCAGCAGCTTGAGGGGGAATGGAAACACCATATATTTT.

This clone showed up just a few times. This rearrangement joins TRBV11-2 to TRBJ2-5; D is ambiguous. V was clipped by 6 bases and J by 3 bases, with 11 bases between them. Germline values: CDR1 SGHAT, CDR2 FQNNGV. This CDR3 has 13 amino acids. The CDR3 region is CASRSVAEETQYF. CDR3 coding DNA: TGTGCCAGCAGGAGCGTAGCCGAAGAGACCCAGTACTTC.

This clone was observed a single time. This sequence joins TRBV4-3 and TRBJ2-7; 9 nucleotides match TRBD1. J was trimmed by 0 bases and V by 4 bases; bases with no gene match: 4. CDR3 length: 15 residues. CDR1 LGHNA and CDR2 YSLEER come from the germline V gene. The CDR3 loop reads CASSPWTGDSYEQYF. The CDR3 region has the DNA TGCGCCAGCAGCCCCTGGACAGGGGACTCCTACGAGCAGTACTTC.

The chain uses TRBV25-1 and TRBJ2-3; 9 bases match TRBD2. CDR1 MGHDK and CDR2 SYGVNS come from the germline V gene. The CDR3 totals 15 residues. J was trimmed by 3 bases and V by 3 bases; bases with no gene match: 4. The CDR3 is CASSDLAGITDTQYF. DNA of the CDR3: TGTGCCAGCAGTGACCTAGCGGGAATTACAGATACGCAGTATTTT.

This chain uses TRBV10-3 with TRBJ2-7; tentative D call: TRBD2 (7 bases). The CDR3 consists of 12 residues. Germline CDR1 ENHRY, CDR2 SYGVKD. Here the CDR3 DNA reads TGTCTAAGCGGGGACAATACCTACGAGCAGTACTTC. Translated, it gives CLSGDNTYEQYF.

The chain recombines TRBV11-2 with TRBJ2-1; 9 nucleotides match TRBD2. The CDR3 length is 16 residues. Germline V gene data show CDR1 as SGHAT and CDR2 as FQNNGV. V shed 0 bases and J 8 bases; nucleotides not matched to a gene: 8. CDR3 loop: CASSLDPSGGRDEQFF. CDR3 nucleotide sequence: TGTGCCAGCAGCTTAGATCCCTCGGGCGGGAGGGATGAGCAGTTCTTC.

The chain is built from TRBV27 and TRBJ2-3; tentative D call: TRBD2 (6 bases). Looked up from germline, CDR1 is MNHEY and CDR2 is SMNVEV (reference sequence). V lost 0 bases to trimming and J lost 1 base, with 11 bases between them. This CDR3 spans 16 amino acids. CDR3 protein: CASSLSWDFGTDTQYF. The CDR3 bases are TGTGCCAGCAGTTTATCATGGGACTTCGGCACAGATACGCAGTATTTT.

This sequence joins TRBV7-2 and TRBJ2-7; D is uncertain. With 2 bases removed from V and 3 bases from J, the gap between germline ends came to 14 bases. Germline CDR1 and CDR2: SGHTA and FQGNSA. The CDR3 is 15 residues long. The CDR3 bases are TGTGCCAGCAGCTTAATCGCGCCCTCCTACTACGAGCAGTACTTC. Encoded protein: CASSLIAPSYYEQYF.

The chain recombines TRBV2 with TRBJ2-3, with TRBD2 as a possible D gene (6 bases). The CDR3 totals 16 residues. V was shortened by 4 bases and J by 0 bases, with 14 bases between the two germline ends. Germline V lookup: CDR1 SNHLY, CDR2 FYNNEI. In nucleotides, the CDR3 is TGTGCCAGCAGTGCTGGGGGGACTCCCAGCACAGATACGCAGTATTTT. Protein: CASSAGGTPSTDTQYF.

This rearrangement joins TRBV7-7 to TRBJ2-7; 10 bases fit TRBD1. There are 13 residues in the CDR3. Losses at the gene ends were 6 bases for V and 9 bases for J; bases not matched to a gene: 8. CDR1 is SSHAT and CDR2 is FNYEAQ in the germline V gene (reference sequence). DNA for the CDR3: TGTGCCAGCAGTATCGGGACAGGGGAGGTGCAGTACTTC. Encoded protein: CASSIGTGEVQYF.

In this sample, this clone turned up a few times. The rearrangement links TRBV9 to TRBJ2-1; D might be TRBD1 (5 bases). Trimming shortened V by 0 bases and J by 5 bases, and 9 bases separated the two germline ends. The CDR3 length is 14 residues. The germline gives CDR1 SGDLS, CDR2 YYNGEE. DNA for the CDR3: TGTGCCAGCAGCGTAGGGCAGGGCAACAATGAGCAGTTCTTC. The encoded protein is CASSVGQGNNEQFF.

The rearrangement joins TRBV2 to TRBJ1-1; TRBD1 is a possible D gene (6 bases). This CDR3 is 11 amino acids long. Germline CDR1 reads SNHLY; CDR2 reads FYNNEI. V dropped 3 bases and J dropped 9 bases, with 8 bases sitting between them. The CDR3 nucleotides are TGTGCCAGCAGTGAGGGGGCGAAAGCTTTCTTT. It translates to CASSEGAKAFF.

The V gene is TRBV5-1, the J gene TRBJ2-3, with 9 bases fitting TRBD1. This CDR3 is 15 amino acids long. V lost 4 bases to trimming and J lost 5 bases; unmatched junction nucleotides: 8. Germline CDR1 SGHRS, CDR2 YFSETQ. CDR3 protein: CASSRGTGTVDTQYF. CDR3 bases: TGCGCCAGCAGCAGGGGGACAGGGACGGTAGATACGCAGTATTTT.

The chain links TRBV6-6 to TRBJ2-5; perhaps TRBD1 as D (6 bases). V was cut by 2 bases and J by 7 bases, with 11 bases left in between. This CDR3 contains 13 residues. Germline lookup yields CDR1 MNHNY and CDR2 SVGAGI (reference sequence). CDR3 region: CASSYSEGVTQYF. As DNA, the CDR3 is TGTGCCAGCAGTTACAGTGAGGGGGTGACCCAGTACTTC.

The V and J genes are TRBV19 and TRBJ1-1; tentatively, D is TRBD1 (5 bases). The CDR3 is made up of 14 amino acids. Germline values: CDR1 LNHDA, CDR2 SQIVND (reference sequence). V lost 6 bases to trimming and J lost 5 bases, with 16 bases between them. The CDR3 here is CASSQAGGGTEAFF. In DNA, the CDR3 is TGTGCCAGTAGCCAGGCGGGTGGGGGGACTGAAGCTTTCTTT.